Reported below is one T cell receptor (beta chain). The library targeted TCRbeta and was prepared with unique molecular identifiers. TCRdb reanalysed the PCR reads using MiXCR and keeps one entry per CDR3 protein. The sample yields approximately 89,000 distinct CDR3 sequences, less than 20% seen once. The data originate from a study of T-cell reconstitution after alpha-beta-depleted transplantation in children. This CDR3 comprises 13 residues. The germline V gene has CDR1 SGHVS and CDR2 FQNEAQ. Trimming took off 8 bases at V and 4 bases at J, with 12 bases between the two ends. Sequences were derived from PBMCs, mostly from graft donor cells, sampled 180 days after TCRalphabeta/CD19-depleted stem cell transplant. This rearrangement joins TRBV7-8 to TRBJ2-1, with a possible D match to TRBD1 (6 bases). This TCR was sampled from a male patient between 2 and 9 years old who had a stem cell transplant for acute lymphoblastic leukemia, so the T cells may come from the graft donor. The CDR3 is CASQARGYNEQFF. As DNA, the CDR3 is TGTGCCAGCCAGGCCAGGGGTTACAATGAGCAGTTCTTC.